These 11 T cell receptor beta chains came from one sample sequenced in a study of cytomegalovirus exposure and HLA in healthy donors. The PCR contained 60 Vbeta and 13 Jbeta primers. The data were produced by immunoSEQ multiplex PCR, yet TCRdb's version contains in-frame clones alone and is incomplete. The table includes 110,000 or so clones, 70% to 90% detected once. The sample was PBMCs. All receptors come from a man aged 40-55 years in good health and CMV-seronegative.

The rearrangement links TRBV5-4 to TRBJ2-2; a weak D match, TRBD1 (7 bases). CDR1 is SGHNT, CDR2 YYREEE, per germline (reference sequence). This CDR3 has 15 residues. Trimming took off 4 bases at V and 1 base at J, with 11 bases between the two ends. The CDR3 DNA sequence: TGTGCCAGCAGCGGAGGGGACAGGAACACCGGGGAGCTGTTTTTT. Amino acids: CASSGGDRNTGELFF.

Remarks on this clone: A read error may account for a junction end that differs from germline. DNA for the CDR3: TGTGCCAGCAGCTTGGATAGAGGACAGGGGGACGGGGAGGTCTTC. Translation: CASSLDRGQGDGEVF. The V call is TRBV7-2, the J call TRBJ2-1; 10 bases are a match to TRBD1. The CDR3 is 15 amino acids. Per germline, CDR1 SGHTA and CDR2 FQGNSA.

This clone has a single count. The chain joins TRBV30 to TRBJ2-3, with TRBD2 matching over 9 bases. CDR3 length: 12 amino acids. Germline-derived CDR1 and CDR2 are GTSNPN and SVGIG (reference sequence). V lost 7 bases to trimming and J lost 1 base; unmatched junction nucleotides: 0. CDR3: CALAGGTDTQYF. The DNA of the CDR3 is TGTGCCTTAGCGGGGGGCACAGATACGCAGTATTTT.

This clone has only one observation. This chain connects TRBV29-1 to TRBJ2-5, with TRBD2 matching over 11 bases. The J call may be incorrect, as the DNA end agrees better with TRBJ2-7. This CDR3 is 16 amino acids long. Germline V gene lookup returns CDR1 SQVTM and CDR2 ANQGSEA. The DNA for the CDR3 is TGCAGCGTCCAGGGTTGGGAGACTAGCGGGAACTACGAGCAGTACTTC. Translated, it gives CSVQGWETSGNYEQYF.

The J gene is TRBJ1-2, the V gene TRBV6-4; D gene ambiguous. Between the trimmed V and J ends, which lost 5 bases and 8 bases, there was a span of 18 bases. Germline values: CDR1 MRHNA, CDR2 SNTAGT. The CDR3 is made up of 14 amino acids. CDR3 amino acids: CASSRGGRLGGYTF. Here the CDR3 DNA reads TGTGCCAGCAGTCGCGGAGGGAGGCTGGGGGGCTACACCTTC.

The sample holds a few counts of this clone. The chain carries TRBV14 and TRBJ2-5; the match to TRBD2 covers 8 bases. Germline V gives CDR1 SGHDN, CDR2 FVKESK. Trimming cost V 0 bases and J 1 base; bases outside gene matches: 7. The CDR3 is 17 amino acids. The CDR3 DNA is TGTGCCAGCAGCCAAGAGGGGACTAGGACGGCCCAAGAGACCCAGTACTTC. Protein: CASSQEGTRTAQETQYF.

The chain is built from TRBV27 and TRBJ1-1; D might be TRBD1 (6 bases). The CDR3 has 14 amino acids. The V gene's germline CDR1 is MNHEY and CDR2 SMNVEV (reference sequence). Trimming cost V 7 bases and J 3 bases, with 15 bases left between them. CDR3 protein: CASTRTAFDTEAFF. CDR3 coding DNA: TGTGCCAGCACCCGGACAGCCTTTGACACTGAAGCTTTCTTT.

The genes are TRBV2 and TRBJ2-7; perhaps TRBD2 as D (5 bases). There are 11 residues in the CDR3. The germline V and J ends were trimmed by 4 bases and 4 bases, with 5 bases remaining between them. Per germline, CDR1 SNHLY and CDR2 FYNNEI. The CDR3 loop reads CASSGGYEQYF. The CDR3 coding sequence is TGTGCCAGCAGTGGAGGGTACGAGCAGTACTTC.

V usage is TRBV2 and J usage is TRBJ2-4; 8 bases are a match to TRBD2. Germline V CDR1 and CDR2: SNHLY, FYNNEI. The junction had 12 bases not matched to a gene; V was cut back by 8 bases and J by 6 bases. This CDR3 is 15 amino acids long. CDR3 sequence (DNA): TGTGCCAGCGCACCCCCTAGCGGGTTGGCAAACATTCAGTACTTC. This encodes CASAPPSGLANIQYF.

V gene TRBV6-6 combines with J gene TRBJ1-3; no clear D. Germline CDR1 is MNHNY and CDR2 is SVGAGI (reference sequence). Trimming pared 7 bases from V and 0 bases from J, leaving 13 bases between. The length of the CDR3 is 15 residues. In DNA, the CDR3 is TGTGCCAGCACCACGGGTGGGTTCTCTGGAAACACCATATATTTT. It is translated as CASTTGGFSGNTIYF.

The chain combines TRBV4-3 with TRBJ1-1, with a tentative D call TRBD1 (6 bases). Trimming pared 3 bases from V and 6 bases from J, leaving 20 bases between. Per germline, CDR1 LGHNA and CDR2 YSLEER. The CDR3 has 16 residues. The CDR3 bases are TGCGCCAGCAGCCAGGAATTCAGGGGATTCGGCTCTGAAGCTTTCTTT. This translates into CASSQEFRGFGSEAFF.